The 8 T cell receptor beta chains listed next were all sequenced from one sample in a study of CD8+ T cells in alopecia areata. As the sequencing template, cDNA was produced by extracting RNA and reverse transcribing it. Assay used: immunoSEQ multiplex PCR; TCRdb lists only in-frame clones, some missing. This table has 190,000 or so clones, approximately 56% appearing once. Treatment specified: oral pan-JAK inhibitor, 5-10 mg twice daily. This specimen was CD4+ T cells sorted from blood, taken at week 4, from a patient treated with tofacitinib. These receptors all come from a human donor with alopecia areata.

This clone has just a few counts. The V call is TRBV30, the J call TRBJ1-5; a possible D gene is TRBD1 (5 bases). This CDR3 is built from 14 residues. V lost 1 base, J lost 0 bases, and 7 bases lay in between. Germline CDR1 GTSNPN, CDR2 SVGIG (reference sequence). The CDR3 is CAWSAGNSNQPQHF. The CDR3 DNA follows: TGTGCCTGGAGTGCAGGGAATAGCAATCAGCCCCAGCATTTT.

The gene calls are TRBV6-1 and TRBJ1-5; 10 bases map to TRBD1. Germline values: CDR1 MNHNS, CDR2 SASEGT. CDR3 length: 15 amino acids. Unmatched junction bases numbered 4, after V lost 6 bases and J lost 2 bases. In DNA form, the CDR3 reads TGTGCCAGCAGCAGGGACAGGGGCGGCAATCAGCCCCAGCATTTT. It specifies CASSRDRGGNQPQHF.

V is TRBV15 and J is TRBJ2-7, with a possible D match to TRBD1 (5 bases). The germline CDR1 and CDR2 sequences are LNHNV and YYDKDF (reference sequence). CDR3 length: 18 residues. Trimming took 0 bases from V and 3 from J, leaving 21 bases between them. The CDR3, as DNA: TGTGCCACCAGCAGAGATCCCTTGGACAAGAGTGGCTACTACGAGCAGTACTTC. Amino acid sequence: CATSRDPLDKSGYYEQYF.

The chain joins TRBV5-1 to TRBJ2-1; the D gene is possibly TRBD2 (6 bases). The CDR3 length is 14 residues. Germline loops: CDR1 SGHRS, CDR2 YFSETQ. The V gene lost 4 bases and the J gene lost 7 bases, with 15 bases spanning the gap. Here the CDR3 reads CASSLGGIENEQFF. CDR3 sequence (DNA): TGCGCCAGCAGCCTGGGGGGAATTGAGAATGAGCAGTTCTTC. The full variable domain, completed using reference TRBV5-1 and TRBJ2-1, is KAGVTQTPRYLIKTRGQQVTLSCSPISGHRSVSWYQQTPGQGLQFLFEYFSETQRNKGNFPGRFSGRQFSNSRSEMNVSTLELGDSALYLCASSLGGIENEQFFGPGTRLTVL.

This chain uses TRBV29-1 with TRBJ1-3; D remains ambiguous. This CDR3 has 12 amino acids. Germline CDR1 is SQVTM and CDR2 is ANQGSEA. The V gene lost 3 bases and the J gene lost 4 bases, with 7 bases spanning the gap. The CDR3 coding sequence is TGCAGCGTTGACTCAGGCGGAAACACCATATATTTT. Protein sequence: CSVDSGGNTIYF.

The chain carries TRBV29-1 and TRBJ1-6, with D maybe TRBD1 (5 bases). The V end was cut by 4 bases, the J end by 7 bases, with 14 bases between. Germline V gene lookup returns CDR1 SQVTM and CDR2 ANQGSEA. The length of the CDR3 is 14 residues. The CDR3 DNA reads TGCAGCGTTGCCTTCGACAGTTCAAATTCACCCCTCCACTTT. Residues: CSVAFDSSNSPLHF.

The chain has TRBV7-8 and TRBJ2-1; 8 positions match TRBD2. This CDR3 region has 15 residues. Germline values: CDR1 SGHVS, CDR2 FQNEAQ. V lost 2 bases to trimming and J lost 4 bases; unmatched junction nucleotides: 4. CDR3 bases: TGTGCCAGCAGCTTACGGGGGGGGTCGTACAATGAGCAGTTCTTC. As protein: CASSLRGGSYNEQFF.

The V call is TRBV28, the J call TRBJ1-2, with 7 bases fitting TRBD1. The V segment lost 9 bases and the J segment 8 bases; nucleotides outside the gene matches: 9. Germline CDR1 is MDHEN and CDR2 is SYDVKM. The CDR3 runs to 12 residues. This CDR3 reads CASLRTGEGYTF. CDR3 sequence (DNA): TGTGCCAGTTTACGGACAGGAGAGGGCTACACCTTC.